This T cell receptor beta chain is drawn from a study of OX40 agonist ivuxolimab in advanced cancers. The overall study: The dose-escalation cohort had hepatocellular carcinoma, melanoma, renal cell or head and neck cancer.

Per the germline V gene, CDR1 is SGHRS and CDR2 is YFSETQ. The germline V and J ends were trimmed by 4 bases and 3 bases, with 8 bases remaining between them. The CDR3 runs to 13 residues. Assay: immunoSEQ multiplex PCR; the TCRdb copy retains only in-frame clones and omits some. The table lists approximately 120,000 clones, around 90% of them singletons. The receptor comes from an adult with an advanced solid tumor such as melanoma, head and neck, liver or kidney cancer. V is TRBV5-1 and J is TRBJ1-5; D call uncertain. The sequences come from CD4+ or CD8+ T cells sorted from blood, collected in a trial of the OX40 agonist ivuxolimab. The CDR3 here is CASSPAYNQPQHF. The CDR3, as DNA: TGCGCCAGCAGCCCAGCCTACAATCAGCCCCAGCATTTT. Drawing the rest from reference TRBV5-1 and TRBJ1-5, the complete variable domain is KAGVTQTPRYLIKTRGQQVTLSCSPISGHRSVSWYQQTPGQGLQFLFEYFSETQRNKGNFPGRFSGRQFSNSRSEMNVSTLELGDSALYLCASSPAYNQPQHFGDGTRLSIL.